This TCR beta chain was captured in a study of T cell responses to AZD1222 COVID-19 vaccine. Only in-frame clones appear in the TCRdb table, and some are missing; sequencing was by immunoSEQ multiplex PCR. The table shows roughly 130,000 clones, with approximately 85% occurring only once. General study findings and limits: Researchers report vaccine-associated CD4 TCRs spanning spike, with dominance at 160-218 and 743-854. A mostly white British donor set with more females was recruited, and clonal diversity was possibly underestimated. Repertoires were sampled only after the peak T cell response.

This clone showed up just a few times. The antigen remains unidentified. The CDR3 loop spans 16 amino acids. Germline V lookup: CDR1 LGHNA, CDR2 YSLEER. Trimming cost V 2 bases and J 0 bases, with 11 bases left between them. This chain joins TRBV4-3 and TRBJ2-1, with a tentative D call TRBD2 (6 bases). This clonotype originated in an adult in good health. Sample: peripheral blood, taken on day 0 of AZD1222 vaccination. The CDR3 loop is CASSQSGLLSYNEQFF. The CDR3 nucleotides are TGCGCCAGCAGCCAATCGGGACTCCTCTCCTACAATGAGCAGTTCTTC.